These 18 T cell receptor beta chains were sequenced from one sample in a study of CD8+CD57+ T cells in acquired aplastic anemia. Genomic DNA constituted the template upon which TCR beta VDJ and CDR3 profiling was performed. TCRdb re-called the reads with MiXCR, one entry per CDR3 protein. Of approximately 300,000 distinct CDR3 sequences in the sample, roughly 53% were seen once. Individuals selected for sequencing had exhibited CD8+CD57+ cell expansion on flow cytometry. Sequencing was done on a sample of sorted CD4+, CD8+, or CD8+CD57+ T cells (not recorded which) from PBMCs. Receptors originate from a human donor with aplastic anemia.

This clonotype was picked up one time. The chain joins TRBV15 to TRBJ2-1, with 7 bases that match TRBD2. CDR1 is LNHNV, CDR2 YYDKDF, per germline (reference sequence). CDR3 length equals 14 residues. Trimming removed 10 bases from V and 6 bases from J; junction bases left unmatched: 12. The CDR3 nucleotides read TGTGCCATGGCGGGAGTGGCCCTCTGCAATGAGCAGTTCTTC. Translation: CAMAGVALCNEQFF.

The chain links TRBV10-3 to TRBJ2-7, with a tentative D call TRBD1 (6 bases). Germline CDR1 ENHRY, CDR2 SYGVKD. The CDR3 spans 14 residues. V was trimmed by 6 bases and J by 2 bases, leaving 14 bases between them. The CDR3 nucleotides read TGTGCCATCAGATCCACAGGGACCCCCTACGAGCAGTACTTC. Its translation: CAIRSTGTPYEQYF.

V and J are TRBV5-1 and TRBJ2-7; D ambiguous. The CDR3 contains 15 residues. V lost 2 bases and J lost 2, with 14 bases in between. Germline V gene data show CDR1 as SGHRS and CDR2 as YFSETQ. This CDR3 reads CASSFTDPGTYEQYF. CDR3 bases: TGCGCCAGCAGCTTCACCGACCCCGGAACCTACGAGCAGTACTTC.

This chain connects TRBV2 to TRBJ2-5; 11 bases are shared with TRBD2. Looked up from germline, CDR1 is SNHLY and CDR2 is FYNNEI. CDR3 length equals 14 residues. Trimming cost V 4 bases and J 3 bases; bases outside gene matches: 1. Written as DNA, the CDR3 is TGTGCCAGCAGTGTACTAGCGGGGGAAGAGACCCAGTACTTC. Translated, it gives CASSVLAGEETQYF.

In DNA form, the CDR3 reads TGTGCCAGTAGTGCACAGACAGTCGCTCGCGAGCAGTACTTC. It encodes CASSAQTVAREQYF. V and J are TRBV19 and TRBJ2-7; the D gene is possibly TRBD1 (5 bases). Trimming removed 5 bases from V and 6 bases from J, with 17 bases in between. CDR3 size: 14 residues. Germline V lookup: CDR1 LNHDA, CDR2 SQIVND (reference sequence). Full variable domain (rest looked up from reference TRBV19 and TRBJ2-7): DGGITQSPKYLFRKEGQNVTLSCEQNLNHDAMYWYRQDPGQGLRLIYYSQIVNDFQKGDIAEGYSVSREKKESFPLTVTSAQKNPTAFYLCASSAQTVAREQYFGPGTRLTVT.

This sequence joins TRBV29-1 and TRBJ2-7; 7 bases match TRBD2. Germline CDR1 and CDR2: SQVTM and ANQGSEA. The CDR3 spans 15 residues. With 4 bases clipped from V and 0 bases from J, the junction kept 9 bases outside the gene matches. CDR3 coding DNA: TGCAGCGTTGTAGAGCGGGACGGGGGCTCCTACGAGCAGTACTTC. Translation gives CSVVERDGGSYEQYF.

The chain combines TRBV7-8 with TRBJ1-1; D is unresolved. Trimming pared 1 base from V and 7 bases from J, leaving 13 bases between. CDR1 is SGHVS and CDR2 is FQNEAQ in the germline V gene. This CDR3 region has 14 residues. The CDR3 reads CASSLVLVPDEAFF. In DNA, the CDR3 is TGTGCCAGCAGCTTAGTTCTTGTGCCTGATGAAGCTTTCTTT.

The CDR3 nucleotides read TGTGCCAGCAGCGCTCAGTTGGCTAATGAAAAACTGTTTTTT. Its protein product is CASSAQLANEKLFF. The gene calls are TRBV9 and TRBJ1-4; D not certain. Germline CDR1 and CDR2: SGDLS and YYNGEE. The ends were cut back, 3 bases at V and 3 bases at J, with 9 bases in the middle. The CDR3 is made up of 14 amino acids.

This rearrangement joins TRBV5-4 to TRBJ1-1, with a tentative D call TRBD1 (5 bases). The CDR3 is 15 amino acids. V was cut by 0 bases and J by 3 bases, with 12 bases left in between. CDR1 is SGHNT, CDR2 YYREEE, per germline (reference sequence). CDR3 in amino acids: CASSLAGGRDTEAFF. CDR3 DNA: TGTGCCAGCAGCTTGGCCGGGGGACGGGACACTGAAGCTTTCTTT.

The chain has TRBV29-1 and TRBJ2-1; possible D gene TRBD2, 5 bases. Germline V gene sequence: CDR1 SQVTM, CDR2 ANQGSEA. This CDR3 comprises 10 residues. The V end was cut by 7 bases, the J end by 10 bases, with 11 bases between. The DNA of the CDR3 is TGCAGCGGGGGTTCGGGGGAGCAGTTCTTC. This translates into CSGGSGEQFF.

This clonotype has a count of ten or more. The chain carries TRBV6-1 and TRBJ2-7; D may be TRBD1 or TRBD2 (5 bases each). The CDR3 extends over 13 amino acids. V was cut by 8 bases and J by 2 bases, with 13 bases left in between. Germline CDR1 MNHNS, CDR2 SASEGT. The CDR3 nucleotides read TGTGCCAGCGGACGGGACGCTGCCTACGAGCAGTACTTC. Its translation: CASGRDAAYEQYF.

Points on this clonotype: An end of the junction does not agree with germline; a read error may underlie this. This chain connects TRBV10-1 to TRBJ1-1; the D gene is possibly TRBD1 (6 bases). CDR1 and CDR2 from the germline V gene are WNHNN and SYGVQD (reference sequence). This CDR3 has 14 amino acids. The CDR3 loop reads CASSTGQQNTEASF. The CDR3 DNA reads TGCGCCAGCAGCACGGGACAACAGAACACTGAAGCTTCCTTT.

This clonotype showed up many times. This sequence joins TRBV11-2 and TRBJ2-2; TRBD2 agrees at 15 bases. The germline V gene encodes CDR1 SGHAT and CDR2 FQNNGV. After removal of 1 base from V and 0 bases from J, the junction contained 6 bases not matched to a gene. This CDR3 comprises 20 residues. The CDR3 bases are TGTGCCAGCAGCTTAGCTGGGACTAGCGGGAGGCCCGCGAACACCGGGGAGCTGTTTTTT. As protein: CASSLAGTSGRPANTGELFF.

The chain links TRBV20-1 to TRBJ2-3; unclear D gene. V lost 1 base and J 3 bases, leaving 11 bases between the germline ends. CDR3 length: 14 residues. The germline V gene has CDR1 DFQATT and CDR2 SNEGSKA (reference sequence). CDR3 sequence reads: CSARAPDGTDTQYF. CDR3 nucleotides: TGCAGTGCTAGAGCTCCGGACGGGACAGATACGCAGTATTTT.

The chain recombines TRBV19 with TRBJ2-1; the D call may be TRBD1 or TRBD2 (5 bases each). V was cut by 6 bases and J by 5 bases, with 11 bases left in between. The CDR3 totals 13 residues. Germline CDR1 LNHDA, CDR2 SQIVND (reference sequence). CDR3 sequence (DNA): TGTGCCAGTAGGAATTGGGACCACAATGAGCAGTTCTTC. Its protein is CASRNWDHNEQFF.

This clonotype showed up many times. V usage is TRBV2 and J usage is TRBJ2-2; the D gene is possibly TRBD1 (6 bases). Germline V gene lookup returns CDR1 SNHLY and CDR2 FYNNEI. The CDR3 has 14 amino acids. Trimming pared 8 bases from V and 5 bases from J, leaving 15 bases between. For the CDR3, the DNA is TGTGCCAGCGTATTCGGGACAATTACCGGGGAGCTGTTTTTT. It yields the protein CASVFGTITGELFF.

This chain uses TRBV5-1 with TRBJ1-5; no reliable D call. The V end was cut by 1 base, the J end by 11 bases, with 7 bases between. CDR3 size: 11 residues. Germline V gene sequence: CDR1 SGHRS, CDR2 YFSETQ. The CDR3, as DNA: TGCGCCAGCAGCTTGCAAGAGACCCAGCATTTT. Translated: CASSLQETQHF.

This clonotype came up a few times. The chain employs TRBV10-3 and TRBJ1-1; D is possibly TRBD1 (5 bases). Germline CDR1 reads ENHRY; CDR2 reads SYGVKD. V dropped 6 bases and J dropped 3 bases, with 11 bases sitting between them. The CDR3 is made up of 13 amino acids. CDR3 in amino acids: CAIRGRWDTEAFF. In DNA, the CDR3 is TGTGCCATCAGGGGGCGATGGGACACTGAAGCTTTCTTT.